These T cell receptor beta chains were read from a single sample in a study of shared clonotypes between healthy human individuals. TCRdb keeps only in-frame clones here, not all; method: immunoSEQ multiplex PCR. The repertoire holds about 680,000 clones, roughly 94% seen once, with about a quarter in the top ten. The sequenced sample was naive CD8+ T cells sorted from blood. The receptors shown here come from a man aged 25-45 years in good health. The CDR3 runs from the conserved cysteine through the conserved F or W. The D gene is left open where the match is weak. Only some rows state a clone size, as once, few, many or a class for expanded clones.

j_call	d_call	clone_size	v_call	cdr3_aa	cdr3_nt
TRBJ2-2	-	-	TRBV7-9	CASRPVQGTTGELFF	TGTGCCAGCAGGCCTGTCCAGGGTACCACCGGGGAGCTGTTTTTT
TRBJ2-1	TRBD2	-	TRBV4-1	CASSQVLAGESYNEQFF	TGCGCCAGCAGCCAGGTATTAGCGGGCGAGTCCTACAATGAGCAGTTCTTC
TRBJ2-1	-	-	TRBV7-9	CASSLWGEQFF	TGTGCCAGCAGCTTATGGGGTGAGCAGTTCTTC
TRBJ2-2	-	-	TRBV10-3	CATFSDKNTGELFF	TGTGCCACGTTCAGTGACAAGAACACCGGGGAGCTGTTTTTT
TRBJ2-1	-	-	TRBV25-1	CASSLRSSYNEQFF	TGTGCCAGCAGTCTCCGGAGCTCCTACAATGAGCAGTTCTTC
TRBJ2-7	-	-	TRBV4-3	CASSQGVQAEGSYEQYF	TGCGCCAGCAGCCAAGGGGTTCAGGCCGAGGGCTCCTACGAGCAGTACTTC
TRBJ1-1	-	-	TRBV30	CAWNFGTGNTEAFF	TGTGCCTGGAACTTTGGAACAGGAAACACTGAAGCTTTCTTT
TRBJ2-5	TRBD2	once	TRBV7-9	CASSLGTSEETQYF	TGTGCCAGCAGCCTGGGGACTAGCGAAGAGACCCAGTACTTC
TRBJ2-4	-	-	TRBV5-4	CASSLGHENIQYF	TGTGCCAGCAGCTTGGGACACGAAAACATTCAGTACTTC
TRBJ2-2	-	-	TRBV28	CASSPELLDSMNTGELFF	TGTGCCAGCAGTCCAGAACTCCTGGACAGCATGAACACCGGGGAGCTGTTTTTT
TRBJ1-1	TRBD1	-	TRBV6-5	CASSAGGTEAFF	TGTGCCAGCAGTGCAGGGGGCACTGAAGCTTTCTTT
TRBJ2-1	TRBD2	-	TRBV27	CASSPLGLAGTRGYNEQFF	TGTGCCAGCAGTCCTTTGGGACTAGCGGGGACCCGGGGATACAATGAGCAGTTCTTC
TRBJ2-7	-	-	TRBV11-2	CASSLAGRDYEQYF	TGTGCCAGCAGCTTAGCCGGCAGGGACTACGAGCAGTACTTC
TRBJ1-2	-	few	TRBV27	CASSLSGGYGYTF	TGTGCCAGCAGTTTATCCGGGGGCTATGGCTACACCTTC
TRBJ2-1	-	-	TRBV2	CAARGLYNEQFF	TGTGCCGCCAGAGGCCTATACAATGAGCAGTTCTTC
TRBJ2-7	TRBD2	-	TRBV7-8	CASSFRLAGGYEQYF	TGTGCCAGCAGCTTCAGACTAGCGGGTGGCTACGAGCAGTACTTC
TRBJ2-2	-	once	TRBV4-1	CASSPGVNTGELFF	TGCGCCAGCAGCCCCGGGGTCAACACCGGGGAGCTGTTTTTT
TRBJ2-1	TRBD2	once	TRBV5-6	CASSEGLADIYNEQFF	TGTGCCAGCAGCGAAGGACTAGCGGACATATACAATGAGCAGTTCTTC
TRBJ2-7	TRBD1	once	TRBV2	CASRGGPYEQYF	TGTGCCAGCAGAGGGGGCCCCTACGAGCAGTACTTC
TRBJ2-3	-	-	TRBV6-5	CASSLWFTDTQYF	TGTGCCAGCAGTCTTTGGTTCACAGATACGCAGTATTTT
TRBJ2-4	-	-	TRBV7-9	CASNRLGARNNSIQYF	TGTGCCAGCAACCGACTGGGGGCCAGGAATAACTCCATTCAGTACTTC
TRBJ2-3	-	-	TRBV9	CASSVGYTIGDTQYF	TGTGCCAGCAGCGTAGGCTATACGATCGGGGATACGCAGTATTTT
TRBJ2-1	TRBD1	-	TRBV9	CASSLQGWSNEQFF	TGTGCCAGCAGCTTACAGGGGTGGAGCAATGAGCAGTTCTTC
TRBJ1-2	-	-	TRBV4-1	CASSPKTGTLFYGYTF	TGCGCCAGCAGCCCGAAGACAGGAACCCTCTTCTATGGCTACACCTTC
TRBJ2-1	TRBD2	-	TRBV14	CASSPLLAGLLSYNEQFF	TGTGCCAGCAGCCCCCTCCTAGCGGGACTACTTTCCTACAATGAGCAGTTCTTC
TRBJ2-3	-	-	TRBV7-9	CASSSDYGGTDTQYF	TGTGCCAGCAGCTCGGACTACGGAGGCACAGATACGCAGTATTTT
TRBJ2-2	TRBD2	-	TRBV7-7	CASSSSGGLYTGELFF	TGTGCTAGCAGCTCCTCGGGAGGCCTCTACACCGGGGAGCTGTTTTTT
TRBJ2-2	-	-	TRBV9	CASSAIRDFTGELFF	TGTGCCAGCAGCGCTATCCGGGACTTCACCGGGGAGCTGTTTTTT
TRBJ2-7	TRBD1	once	TRBV25-1	CASRGQGTYEQYF	TGTGCCAGCAGGGGACAGGGTACCTACGAGCAGTACTTC
TRBJ1-2	TRBD1	-	TRBV6-1	CASSDYTGTGLVYGYTF	TGTGCCAGCAGTGACTACACCGGGACAGGATTAGTCTATGGCTACACCTTC
TRBJ2-7	-	-	TRBV25-1	CASSEYGQSHEQYF	TGTGCCAGCAGTGAATATGGACAGTCGCACGAGCAGTACTTC
TRBJ2-1	TRBD2	-	TRBV4-1	CASSQEWGGGRAYYNEQFF	TGCGCCAGCAGCCAAGAATGGGGAGGCGGGAGGGCTTACTACAATGAGCAGTTCTTC
TRBJ2-6	-	-	TRBV9	CASSPSGSHVLTF	TGTGCCAGCAGCCCTAGTGGCAGCCACGTCCTGACTTTC
TRBJ1-2	-	-	TRBV5-1	CASSLNTDTGTYGYTF	TGCGCCAGCAGCTTAAACACGGACACCGGGACCTATGGCTACACCTTC
TRBJ2-7	-	-	TRBV7-9	CASSLETGQGPHEQYF	TGTGCCAGCAGCTTAGAGACAGGTCAGGGTCCCCACGAGCAGTACTTC
TRBJ2-5	TRBD2	-	TRBV7-2	CASSWGTSGRAQETQYF	TGTGCCAGCAGCTGGGGGACTAGCGGGAGGGCCCAAGAGACCCAGTACTTC
TRBJ2-7	TRBD1	-	TRBV28	CASSLAGQGTEQYF	TGTGCTAGCAGTTTAGCGGGACAGGGGACCGAGCAGTACTTC
TRBJ2-7	-	-	TRBV29-1	CSVEGGGYYEQYF	TGCAGCGTTGAAGGTGGAGGGTACTACGAGCAGTACTTC
TRBJ1-4	TRBD1	-	TRBV27	CASRAGGVYSTNEKLFF	TGTGCCAGCAGGGCAGGGGGCGTGTACTCTACTAATGAAAAACTGTTTTTT
TRBJ2-1	TRBD1	-	TRBV10-2	CASWPGQGAHNEQFF	TGCGCCAGCTGGCCCGGACAGGGGGCCCACAATGAGCAGTTCTTC
TRBJ1-5	-	-	TRBV25-1	CASSETMDGRDQPQHF	TGTGCCAGCAGTGAAACCATGGACGGGAGAGACCAGCCCCAGCATTTT
TRBJ2-6	-	-	TRBV7-9	CASNRQIQSSGANVLTF	TGTGCCAGCAACAGACAGATCCAGAGCTCTGGGGCCAACGTCCTGACTTTC
TRBJ2-3	TRBD2	-	TRBV16	CASSHPLLGRDRTDTQYF	TGTGCCAGCAGCCACCCCCTGCTCGGGAGGGATCGCACAGATACGCAGTATTTT
TRBJ2-7	TRBD1	-	TRBV6-5	CASSSPGGSYEQYF	TGTGCCAGCAGTTCTCCAGGGGGATCCTACGAGCAGTACTTC
TRBJ1-3	-	once	TRBV7-9	CASSLRGNSGNTIYF	TGTGCCAGCAGCTTAAGGGGGAACTCTGGAAACACCATATATTTT
TRBJ2-3	-	-	TRBV15	CATSRDPDHTDTQYF	TGTGCCACCAGCAGAGATCCGGACCACACAGATACGCAGTATTTT
TRBJ2-1	-	-	TRBV7-9	CASGRAALRGASGDEQFF	TGTGCCAGCGGCCGCGCCGCATTAAGGGGGGCATCCGGCGATGAGCAGTTCTTC
TRBJ2-2	TRBD2	-	TRBV7-9	CASSLLAGGSDTGELFF	TGTGCCAGCAGCTTGCTAGCGGGAGGGAGCGACACCGGGGAGCTGTTTTTT
TRBJ1-2	TRBD1	once	TRBV30	CAWSHRGGNYGYTF	TGTGCCTGGAGTCACAGGGGGGGAAACTATGGCTACACCTTC
TRBJ2-1	-	-	TRBV27	CASSRGIVSEQFF	TGTGCCAGCAGTCGCGGAATAGTGAGTGAGCAGTTCTTC
TRBJ2-5	-	-	TRBV7-8	CASSGWDGISQETQYF	TGTGCCAGCAGCGGCTGGGACGGAATTTCGCAAGAGACCCAGTACTTC
TRBJ2-1	-	-	TRBV11-3	CASASTAAPNEQFF	TGTGCCAGCGCCTCCACCGCGGCCCCCAATGAGCAGTTCTTC
TRBJ2-1	-	-	TRBV13	CASSSRMNEQFF	TGTGCCAGCAGCTCACGTATGAATGAGCAGTTCTTC
TRBJ2-3	TRBD1	once	TRBV10-1	CASSEMTGIRDTQYF	TGCGCCAGCAGTGAAATGACAGGGATACGGGATACGCAGTATTTT
TRBJ2-1	-	-	TRBV30	CAWSVGLGEYNEQFF	TGTGCCTGGAGTGTAGGTCTAGGGGAATACAATGAGCAGTTCTTC
TRBJ1-1	TRBD1	-	TRBV11-2	CASSPTGDTEAFF	TGTGCCAGCAGCCCTACAGGGGACACTGAAGCTTTCTTT
TRBJ2-7	TRBD1	-	TRBV7-8	CASSLAGTGSYEQYF	TGTGCCAGCAGCTTAGCCGGGACAGGGTCTTACGAGCAGTACTTC
TRBJ2-1	-	-	TRBV28	CASSLSHNEQFF	TGTGCCAGCAGTTTAAGCCACAATGAGCAGTTCTTC
TRBJ1-2	TRBD1	-	TRBV28	CASRPTDRGIGGYTF	TGTGCCAGCAGACCTACTGACAGGGGGATCGGCGGCTACACCTTC